This TCR beta chain is drawn from a study of CD8+ T cells in alopecia areata. Trimming took off 0 bases at V and 5 bases at J, with 13 bases between the two ends. The CDR3 totals 16 residues. Germline V gives CDR1 SNHLY, CDR2 FYNNEI. Extracted RNA was reverse transcribed, and the resulting cDNA served as sequencing template. Method: immunoSEQ multiplex PCR; TCRdb's copy keeps in-frame clones and lacks some. This table has roughly 150,000 clones, 45% to 60% appearing once. A word on this clone: The target antigen is unknown.

General study results and limits: The study found higher clonality in lesional than normal scalp, especially in alopecia totalis/universalis. In scalp samples, resident alphabeta T cells of normal skin are also sequenced. Sharing of TCR sequences between patients (possibly for HLA-related reasons) was less clear than in mice.

Both CD4+ and CD8+ T cells were separated by sorting PBMCs. The origin of this receptor is a human donor in good health. The sequenced sample consisted of CD4+ T cells sorted from blood. V gene TRBV2 combines with J gene TRBJ2-2, with a possible D match to TRBD2 (6 bases). The CDR3 DNA is TGTGCCAGCAGTGAAGCGGGGCAGGGAGGAACCGGGGAGCTGTTTTTT. This encodes CASSEAGQGGTGELFF.